These T cell receptor beta chains were read from a single sample in a study of metastatic and nonmetastatic thyroid tumors. MiXCR re-clonotyped the PCR reads for TCRdb. The table lists roughly 64,000 clones, 4% to 5% of them singletons, with approximately 20% in the top ten. The sequenced sample was blood. Receptor source: a female donor with papillary thyroid cancer or a benign thyroid nodule (not recorded which). Some clones in this sample may be carry-over from other donors' samples. Each CDR3 is given with its conserved first and last residue. The D gene is left open where the match is weak. Where a row states a size, it is once, few, many or the class of an expanded clone; other rows omit it.

CDR3: CSAKTGGSIGYTF
DNA: TGCAGTGCAAAGACAGGGGGCTCAATTGGCTACACCTTC
D: TRBD1
V: TRBV20-1
J: TRBJ1-2
size: NA

CDR3: CASSPPFGGSSYEQYF
DNA: TGTGCCAGCTCACCACCATTCGGCGGGAGCTCCTACGAGCAGTACTTC
D: TRBD2
V: TRBV18
J: TRBJ2-7
size: NA

CDR3: CASSFLAGGNTGELFF
DNA: TGCGCCAGCAGCTTCCTAGCTGGAGGGAACACCGGTGAGCTGTTTTTT
D: NA
V: TRBV5-1
J: TRBJ2-2
size: NA

CDR3: CASSTNTGGTGELFF
DNA: TGTGCCAGCAGCACAAATACAGGGGGCACCGGGGAGCTGTTTTTT
D: TRBD1
V: TRBV7-6
J: TRBJ2-2
size: many

CDR3: CASSENRGNYGYTF
DNA: TGTGCCAGCAGTGAAAACAGGGGAAACTATGGCTACACCTTC
D: TRBD1
V: TRBV2
J: TRBJ1-2
size: many

CDR3: CASSQVTSGRNTGELFF
DNA: TGTGCCAGCAGCCAAGTGACTAGCGGGAGGAACACCGGGGAGCTGTTTTTT
D: TRBD2
V: TRBV4-2
J: TRBJ2-2
size: many

CDR3: CASSEAYEQYF
DNA: TGTGCCAGCAGTGAAGCATACGAGCAGTACTTC
D: NA
V: TRBV6-1
J: TRBJ2-7
size: NA

CDR3: CAWERGSGNTIYF
DNA: TGTGCCTGGGAAAGAGGCTCTGGAAACACCATATATTTT
D: NA
V: TRBV30
J: TRBJ1-3
size: many

CDR3: CASSPYRGVETQYF
DNA: TGTGCCAGCAGCCCCTACAGGGGAGTGGAGACCCAGTACTTC
D: TRBD1
V: TRBV3-1
J: TRBJ2-5
size: NA

CDR3: CATRRTGTSTDTQYF
DNA: TGTGCCACCAGGAGGACAGGAACTAGCACAGATACGCAGTATTTT
D: TRBD1
V: TRBV24-1
J: TRBJ2-3
size: many

CDR3: CASSPFAEREITGELFF
DNA: TGTGCCAGCAGCCCCTTCGCCGAGCGGGAGATCACCGGGGAGCTGTTTTTT
D: TRBD2
V: TRBV7-3
J: TRBJ2-2
size: many

CDR3: CASSLRDRANYGYTF
DNA: TGTGCCAGCAGCTTACGGGACAGAGCTAACTATGGCTACACCTTC
D: TRBD1
V: TRBV5-8
J: TRBJ1-2
size: many

CDR3: CASIISERGNYEQYF
DNA: TGCGCCAGCATCATTTCTGAGCGGGGAAACTACGAGCAGTACTTC
D: TRBD2
V: TRBV10-2
J: TRBJ2-7
size: many

CDR3: CASSVQQGGTEAFF
DNA: TGTGCCAGCAGTGTTCAACAGGGTGGTACTGAAGCTTTCTTT
D: NA
V: TRBV6-1
J: TRBJ1-1
size: many

CDR3: CASRPDRGIYGYTF
DNA: TGTGCCAGCAGGCCAGACAGGGGTATATATGGCTACACCTTC
D: TRBD1
V: TRBV6-1
J: TRBJ1-2
size: NA

CDR3: CASSVQGGTEAFF
DNA: TGTGCCAGTAGTGTACAGGGGGGCACTGAAGCTTTCTTT
D: TRBD1
V: TRBV19
J: TRBJ1-1
size: NA

CDR3: CSAIWDRSYEQYF
DNA: TGCAGTGCTATCTGGGACAGGTCCTACGAGCAGTACTTC
D: TRBD1
V: TRBV20-1
J: TRBJ2-7
size: many

CDR3: CASSRSGRVFTEAFF
DNA: TGTGCCAGCAGTCGTTCAGGGAGAGTCTTTACTGAAGCTTTCTTT
D: NA
V: TRBV6-1
J: TRBJ1-1
size: few